Following are 14 T cell receptor beta chains from one sample sequenced in a study of T cell responses to AZD1222 COVID-19 vaccine. Method: immunoSEQ multiplex PCR; TCRdb's copy keeps in-frame clones and lacks some. The data hold 150,000 or so clones, with 90% to 95% observed a single time. Sequencing was performed on peripheral blood, taken on day 0 of AZD1222 vaccination. These receptors originate from an adult in good health.

V usage is TRBV7-2 and J usage is TRBJ1-4; 7 positions agree with TRBD1. The CDR3 runs to 15 residues. With V trimmed by 1 base and J by 6 bases, 5 bases remained unmatched. Per the germline V gene, CDR1 is SGHTA and CDR2 is FQGNSA. The CDR3 DNA follows: TGTGCCAGCAGCTTAGTCCCACAGGGGTATGAAAAACTGTTTTTT. It specifies CASSLVPQGYEKLFF.

This chain uses TRBV19 with TRBJ1-4; D is ambiguous. The V end lost 5 bases, the J end lost 8 bases, and 12 bases lay between the germline ends. The germline gives CDR1 LNHDA, CDR2 SQIVND (reference sequence). The CDR3 totals 13 residues. The CDR3 nucleotides read TGTGCCAGTAGTCCTCTACTATCCGAAAAACTGTTTTTT. Protein: CASSPLLSEKLFF.

The V call is TRBV27, the J call TRBJ1-5; D perhaps matches TRBD1 (5 bases). V lost 0 bases to trimming and J lost 5 bases, with 8 bases between them. Germline V CDR1 and CDR2: MNHEY, SMNVEV (reference sequence). The CDR3 is 14 residues long. CDR3 coding DNA: TGTGCCAGCAGTTTATCGGGGGAGTATCAGCCCCAGCATTTT. This translates into CASSLSGEYQPQHF.

The chain is built from TRBV5-1 and TRBJ1-1; 9 bases line up with TRBD1. V trimming: 3 bases; J trimming: 12 bases; junction bases outside the gene matches: 18. Germline V CDR1 and CDR2: SGHRS, YFSETQ. This CDR3 has 16 residues. Here the CDR3 reads CASSYLPGQGVAGPFF. The CDR3, as DNA: TGCGCCAGCAGCTACCTCCCGGGACAGGGTGTTGCGGGGCCTTTCTTT.

The rearrangement joins TRBV6-5 to TRBJ1-3; D uncertain. Germline V gene lookup returns CDR1 MNHEY and CDR2 SVGAGI. This CDR3 is 12 amino acids long. V lost 6 bases and J lost 4, with 7 bases in between. CDR3: CASRGVGNTIYF. The CDR3 nucleotides are TGTGCCAGCAGGGGTGTCGGAAACACCATATATTTT.

The V and J genes are TRBV12-3 or TRBV12-4 and TRBJ1-2; D is unresolved. This CDR3 has 13 residues. V shed 3 bases and J shed 4 bases, with 9 bases lying between them. CDR3 nucleotides: TGTGCCAGCAGTTTTGGAAGGGTCTATGGCTACACCTTC. This encodes CASSFGRVYGYTF.

DNA of the CDR3: TGTGCCAGCAGCCACAGGGACGGCGGCAATCAGCCCCAGCATTTT. Its translation is CASSHRDGGNQPQHF. This chain links TRBV7-9 with TRBJ1-5; possible D gene TRBD1, 6 bases. V shed 5 bases and J shed 2 bases, with 13 bases lying between them. The CDR3 extends over 15 amino acids. The germline CDR1 and CDR2 sequences are SEHNR and FQNEAQ (reference sequence).

This sequence joins TRBV7-8 and TRBJ2-1; D may be TRBD1 (5 bases). The CDR3 loop spans 15 amino acids. The V end lost 5 bases, the J end lost 3 bases, and 14 bases lay between the germline ends. The V gene's germline CDR1 is SGHVS and CDR2 FQNEAQ. For the CDR3, the DNA is TGTGCCAGCAGCCCGCTCCGAGACAGCTACAATGAGCAGTTCTTC. This encodes CASSPLRDSYNEQFF. Full variable domain (remainder filled in from reference TRBV7-8 and TRBJ2-1): GAGVSQSPRYKVAKRGQDVALRCDPISGHVSLFWYQQALGQGPEFLTYFQNEAQLDKSGLPSDRFFAERPEGSVSTLKIQRTQQEDSAVYLCASSPLRDSYNEQFFGPGTRLTVL.

In nucleotides, the CDR3 is TGTGCCAGCACCAACGGAGGGGGCTGGAATGAGCAGTTCTTC. Amino acids: CASTNGGGWNEQFF. This chain joins TRBV27 and TRBJ2-1; D is possibly TRBD1 (7 bases). This CDR3 has 14 amino acids. V was pared by 7 bases and J by 7 bases, with 17 bases between. From germline, CDR1 is MNHEY and CDR2 SMNVEV (reference sequence).

This sequence joins TRBV4-1 and TRBJ2-5, with a tentative D call TRBD2 (6 bases). There are 15 residues in the CDR3. CDR1 MGHRA and CDR2 YSYEKL come from the germline V gene. V lost 1 base and J 2 bases, leaving 11 bases between the germline ends. In DNA, the CDR3 is TGCGCCAGCAGCCAAGCCGCGGGGTTTCAAGAGACCCAGTACTTC. Amino acids: CASSQAAGFQETQYF.

This clone was recorded only once. The DNA for the CDR3 is TGTGCCAGCAGTTACGATAGAGAAGCTTTCTTT. Translated, it gives CASSYDREAFF. The chain joins TRBV6-5 to TRBJ1-1; D is uncertain. The CDR3 length is 11 residues. Trimming removed 2 bases from V and 8 bases from J, with 6 bases in between. The germline gives CDR1 MNHEY, CDR2 SVGAGI.

The genes are TRBV5-1 and TRBJ1-1; D may be TRBD1 (5 bases). This CDR3 contains 14 residues. Germline V lookup: CDR1 SGHRS, CDR2 YFSETQ. The V end was cut by 2 bases, the J end by 0 bases, with 8 bases between. CDR3: CASSFRGMNTEAFF. In nucleotides, the CDR3 is TGCGCCAGCAGCTTTCGGGGGATGAACACTGAAGCTTTCTTT.

The genes are TRBV20-1 and TRBJ2-7; D is undetermined. V was cut by 3 bases and J by 3 bases, with 12 bases left in between. This CDR3 region has 13 residues. The germline gives CDR1 DFQATT, CDR2 SNEGSKA (reference sequence). The DNA for the CDR3 is TGCAGTGCTAGTTCCTGGCAGGACTACGAGCAGTACTTC. It translates to CSASSWQDYEQYF.

This CDR3 reads CASSVRTSGGFTDTQYF. CDR3 DNA: TGTGCCAGCAGCGTACGGACTAGCGGGGGATTCACAGATACGCAGTATTTT. V gene TRBV7-2 combines with J gene TRBJ2-3, with 13 bases matching TRBD2. Losses at the gene ends were 5 bases for V and 2 bases for J; bases not matched to a gene: 7. Looked up from germline, CDR1 is SGHTA and CDR2 is FQGNSA. CDR3 size: 17 residues.